This TCR beta chain was sequenced during a study of response to subunit inactivated influenza vaccine. A single record per CDR3 protein comes from TCRdb applying MiXCR to the RT-PCR reads. Of hundreds of thousands of distinct CDR3 sequences listed, about 15% are singletons. Study-level findings and limits: Authors suggested that a seasonal influenza vaccination recruits few new T cells each time.

A few counts support this clonotype. What it binds is unknown. This sequence was found in a man between 50 and 59 years old who received an inactivated influenza vaccine. The sequencing used PBMCs from blood, collected roughly 12 days after vaccination.

The CDR3 coding sequence is TGTGCCAGCAGCAAGCGGGACAGCGATGAGCAGTTCTTC. Amino acid sequence: CASSKRDSDEQFF. This sequence joins TRBV7-3 and TRBJ2-1, with D perhaps TRBD1 or TRBD2 (7 bases each). This CDR3 contains 13 residues. V was cut by 5 bases and J by 8 bases, with 13 bases left in between. CDR1 is SGHTA and CDR2 is FQGTGA in the germline V gene.